One sample yielded the 2 T cell receptor beta chains listed below, sequenced in a study of T cells in Graves' hyperthyroidism and ophthalmopathy. There were TCR beta CDR3 regions amplified from RNA transcripts. During a first-round RT-PCR of the TCR CDR3, the HTBI primer set was used. TCRdb used MiXCR to reprocess the multiplex PCR reads, holding one entry per CDR3 protein. In the table there are 550,000 to 600,000 distinct CDR3 sequences, 13% to 15% of which are singletons. Source material: blood. The origin of the receptors is a woman in her late teens or twenties with Graves' ophthalmopathy.

This sequence joins TRBV5-1 and TRBJ2-5; 11 nucleotides match TRBD2. The CDR3 consists of 16 residues. Germline CDR1 reads SGHRS; CDR2 reads YFSETQ. Trimming cost V 0 bases and J 2 bases; bases outside gene matches: 3. The CDR3 loop is CASSLELAGAQETQYF. For the CDR3, the DNA is TGCGCCAGCAGCTTGGAACTAGCGGGAGCTCAAGAGACCCAGTACTTC.

This clonotype was seen a few times. At one boundary the junction diverges from the germline segment, which might be a read error. The chain couples TRBV6-2 or TRBV6-3 to TRBJ2-1; 10 bases map to TRBD2. This CDR3 is built from 13 residues. Germline V gene lookup returns CDR1 MNHEY and CDR2 SVGEGT. The chain's CDR3 is CGQPSGRGNEQFF. The CDR3 nucleotides read TGCGGTCAACCCAGCGGGAGGGGAAATGAGCAGTTCTTC.